The T cell receptor (beta chain) described here comes from a study of blood T cell repertoires in COVID-19. Study background: There were acute and convalescent COVID-19 samples, and they came from the United States, Italy and Spain.

Assay used: immunoSEQ multiplex PCR; TCRdb lists only in-frame clones, some missing. Among about 160,000 clones, roughly 85% were seen once, and the ten largest hold about 3%. Trimming removed 5 bases from V and 0 bases from J; junction bases left unmatched: 4. Germline V gene data show CDR1 as SGHTA and CDR2 as FQGNSA. This CDR3 is built from 15 residues. The clonotype originates from a human donor with acute or convalescent COVID-19. The donor label of this sample is uncertain. The rearrangement links TRBV7-2 to TRBJ2-5; 9 bases are shared with TRBD2. Sequences were obtained from peripheral blood. The CDR3 region is CASSLTSGHQETQYF. CDR3 in DNA: TGTGCCAGCAGCCTTACTAGCGGGCACCAAGAGACCCAGTACTTC.